This T cell receptor (beta chain) originates from a study of cytomegalovirus exposure and HLA in healthy donors. Donors showed nominal health when sampled, although they likely had unrecorded immune exposures. As for this clone: Its matching antigen is unknown.

Researchers ran the PCR with 60 Vbeta and 13 Jbeta primers. Here immunoSEQ multiplex PCR was the method, and the copy in TCRdb shows in-frame clones only, minus some. This table lists about 53,000 clones. The ends lost 10 bases at V and 2 bases at J; junction bases unmatched: 10. The CDR3 is 15 residues long. Germline CDR1 is MNHNS and CDR2 is SASEGT. The study, taken as a whole, reports: TCR beta chain V- and J-gene trimming was linked, in a later analysis, to a missense variant in DCLRE1C. Testing in vitro showed a few CMV-associated chains specific for CMV antigens.

The sequenced sample was PBMCs. This TCR was recovered from a man aged 18 to 29 in good health and CMV-seropositive. This sequence joins TRBV6-1 and TRBJ2-3; 9 positions agree with TRBD2. This CDR3 reads CAISPGLAYTDTQYF. The CDR3 DNA reads TGTGCCATCTCACCGGGACTAGCCTACACAGATACGCAGTATTTT.